The rows below give T cell receptor beta chains drawn from one sample of a study of CD8 T cells in ankylosing spondylitis. TCRdb recomputed calls from the 5' RACE reads with MiXCR, one row per CDR3 protein. The sample contains a few hundred thousand distinct CDR3 sequences, roughly 20% of which appear only once. The sequenced material came from blood, either unsorted or a sorted T cell fraction (not recorded which). These receptors were obtained from a male donor with ankylosing spondylitis or in good health (not recorded which). Both conserved end residues are part of each CDR3. A D gene is named only where the DNA matches it firmly. Clone size is stated in some rows and not others, as once, few, many or a class when expanded.

TRBD2,TRBV11-2,few,TRBJ2-5,TGTGCCAGCAGCTTAGGAACGGGGGGACAAGAGACCCAGTACTTC,CASSLGTGGQETQYF
TRBD2,TRBV10-3,few,TRBJ2-2,TGTGCCATCAGTGAGGCGGGACTAGAATCGAACACCGGGGAGCTGTTTTTT,CAISEAGLESNTGELFF
NA,TRBV29-1,many,TRBJ1-2,TGCAGCGTTGAAGATCCCCTTGAGCGCAGCTATGGCTACACCTTC,CSVEDPLERSYGYTF
TRBD2,TRBV9,NA,TRBJ2-2,TGTGCCAGCAGCCCGACTAGCGGGGGACACGACACCGGGGAGCTGTTTTTT,CASSPTSGGHDTGELFF
TRBD1,TRBV30,NA,TRBJ2-3,TGTGCCTGGAGTGGAGGGACAGGCACTAGCACAGATACGCAGTATTTT,CAWSGGTGTSTDTQYF
NA,TRBV30,few,TRBJ2-2,TGTGCCTGCTTTCGGGATCCCAACACCGGGGAGCTGTTTTTT,CACFRDPNTGELFF
TRBD2,TRBV29-1,NA,TRBJ2-2,TGCAGCGTTCTAGCGGAGAACACCGGGGAGCTGTTTTTT,CSVLAENTGELFF
TRBD2,TRBV6-2/TRBV6-3,few,TRBJ2-5,TGTGCCAGCAGTTACTCGAGAGTTCTCAGCACGGGAGGCGAGACCCAGTACTTC,CASSYSRVLSTGGETQYF
NA,TRBV5-6,few,TRBJ2-3,TGTGCCAGCAGCCGGCTGGAAAGCACAGATACGCAGTATTTT,CASSRLESTDTQYF
TRBD2,TRBV6-1,NA,TRBJ2-1,TGTGCCACTGAGAGCGGGGGGGGTCCAGGTGAGCAGTTCTTC,CATESGGGPGEQFF
NA,TRBV27,few,TRBJ2-1,TGTGCCAGCAGTATCCGGGACTCCTACAATGAGCAGTTCTTC,CASSIRDSYNEQFF
NA,TRBV12-3/TRBV12-4,NA,TRBJ2-2,TGTGCCAGCAGTTTCGACCCTACCGGGGAGCTGTTTTTT,CASSFDPTGELFF
TRBD2,TRBV5-1,few,TRBJ2-3,TGCGCCAGCAGCGCCGGGACTAGCGACACAGATACGCAGTATTTT,CASSAGTSDTDTQYF
TRBD1,TRBV7-9,NA,TRBJ2-1,TGTGCCAGCAGCTTAGGACAGGGGGCGTTGGATGAGCAGTTCTTC,CASSLGQGALDEQFF
NA,TRBV11-2,NA,TRBJ2-2,TGTGCCAGCTCCCCGACCCGACGAGGCACCGGGGAGCTGTTTTTT,CASSPTRRGTGELFF
TRBD2,TRBV13,NA,TRBJ2-1,TGTGCCAGCAGCTTATTCCGGGGGGGCCTGGATGAGCAGTTCTTC,CASSLFRGGLDEQFF
TRBD1,TRBV3-1,few,TRBJ2-7,TGTGCCAGCAGCCACCACAAGGACAGGGTCTACGAGCAGTACTTC,CASSHHKDRVYEQYF
TRBD1,TRBV12-3/TRBV12-4,few,TRBJ2-7,TGTGCCAGCAGTTTGCCAGGGGGCTCCTACGAGCAGTACTTC,CASSLPGGSYEQYF
NA,TRBV7-3,NA,TRBJ2-7,TGTGCCAGCAGCTTATGGTGTCTGGGCTACGAGCAGTACTTC,CASSLWCLGYEQYF
TRBD1,TRBV20-1,NA,TRBJ2-7,TGCAGTGCTAGGCGTCAGGGGGCTATCTCCTACGAGCAGTACTTC,CSARRQGAISYEQYF
NA,TRBV2,few,TRBJ2-1,TGTGCCAGCAGTGAAGCCCCAGGAGGGAGCGGTAATGAGCAGTTCTTC,CASSEAPGGSGNEQFF
NA,TRBV27,few,TRBJ2-5,TGTGCCAGCAGTTCCCAAGGACCCCAAGAGACCCAGTACTTC,CASSSQGPQETQYF
TRBD2,TRBV20-1,few,TRBJ2-3,TGCAGTGCTCCCAGCCCGGGACTAGCGGGGATACCCAGAAGCACAGATACGCAGTATTTT,CSAPSPGLAGIPRSTDTQYF
NA,TRBV29-1,NA,TRBJ2-2,TGCAGCGTTGAAGTTGAGGCAGGCGGGGAGCTGTTTTTT,CSVEVEAGGELFF
TRBD1,TRBV7-9,many,TRBJ2-1,TGTGCCAGCAGTTTTGGGACAGCCTACAATGAGCAGTTCTTC,CASSFGTAYNEQFF
NA,TRBV15,few,TRBJ2-1,TGTGCCACCGAGCCTACCGGGGGGCTTAGTGAGCAGTTCTTC,CATEPTGGLSEQFF
NA,TRBV10-3,NA,TRBJ2-1,TGTGCCATCAGTGGGGTGGAGGACTACAATGAGCAGTTCTTC,CAISGVEDYNEQFF
NA,TRBV6-5,NA,TRBJ2-2,TGTGCCAGCAGTTACGGGGGGCGCACCGGGGAGCTGTTTTTT,CASSYGGRTGELFF
NA,TRBV12-3/TRBV12-4,NA,TRBJ2-7,TGTGCCAGCAGTTACGCGGGGGCCGAGCAGTACTTC,CASSYAGAEQYF
NA,TRBV4-1,NA,TRBJ2-7,TGCGCCAGCAGCCAAGCGGTCAGTTCCTACGAGCAGTACTTC,CASSQAVSSYEQYF
NA,TRBV10-3,few,TRBJ2-2,TGTGCGGCGGGGGCCATGGACACCGGGGAGCTGTTTTTT,CAAGAMDTGELFF
NA,TRBV29-1,NA,TRBJ1-2,TGCAGCGTTGTTAGAGAGAACTATGGCTACACCTTC,CSVVRENYGYTF